The text below deals with one TCR beta chain. Selection for sequencing was limited to patients who had shown CD8+CD57+ cell expansion by flow cytometry. The data derive from a study of CD8+CD57+ T cells in acquired aplastic anemia. Genomic DNA, the template, was used for profiling of the TCR beta VDJ and CDR3. TCRdb re-called the reads through MiXCR, storing one row per CDR3 protein. The sample consists of under 250,000 distinct CDR3 sequences, 50% to 70% of them appearing once. The CDR3 sequence is 14 residues long. The germline V gene encodes CDR1 MGHRA and CDR2 YSYEKL. Unmatched junction bases numbered 4, after V lost 5 bases and J lost 2 bases.

The chain has TRBV4-1 and TRBJ2-5; TRBD1 agrees at 8 bases. Specimen: sorted CD4+, CD8+, or CD8+CD57+ T cells (not recorded which) from PBMCs. This sequence originates from a human donor with aplastic anemia. CDR3 amino acids: CASSAGTGQETQYF. CDR3 bases: TGCGCCAGCAGCGCCGGGACAGGACAAGAGACCCAGTACTTC.